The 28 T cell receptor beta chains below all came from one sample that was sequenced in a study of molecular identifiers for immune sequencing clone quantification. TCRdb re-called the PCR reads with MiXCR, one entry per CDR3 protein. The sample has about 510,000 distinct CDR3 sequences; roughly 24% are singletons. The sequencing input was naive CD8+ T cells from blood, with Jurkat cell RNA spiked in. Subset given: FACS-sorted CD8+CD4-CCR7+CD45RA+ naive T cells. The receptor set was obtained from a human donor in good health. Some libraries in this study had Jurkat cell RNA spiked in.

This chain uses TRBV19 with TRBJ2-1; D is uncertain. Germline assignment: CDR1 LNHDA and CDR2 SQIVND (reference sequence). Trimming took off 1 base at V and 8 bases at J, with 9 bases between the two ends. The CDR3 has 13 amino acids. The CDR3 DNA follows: TGTGCCAGTAGTATAGGGAGTACGGATGAGCAGTTCTTC. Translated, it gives CASSIGSTDEQFF.

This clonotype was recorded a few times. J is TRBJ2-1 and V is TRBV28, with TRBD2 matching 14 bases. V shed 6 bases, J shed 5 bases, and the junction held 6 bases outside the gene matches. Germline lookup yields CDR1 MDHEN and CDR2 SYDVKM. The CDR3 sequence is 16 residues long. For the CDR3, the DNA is TGTGCCAGCAGCCTAGGACTAGCGGGAGGCCACAATGAGCAGTTCTTC. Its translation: CASSLGLAGGHNEQFF.

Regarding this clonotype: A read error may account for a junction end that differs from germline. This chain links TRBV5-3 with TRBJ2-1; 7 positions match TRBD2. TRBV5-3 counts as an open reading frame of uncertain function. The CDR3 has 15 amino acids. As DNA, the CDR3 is TGTGCCAGCAGCTACGGTGGCGGGAGCGACGATGAGCAGTTCTTC. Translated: CASSYGGGSDDEQFF.

The CDR3 nucleotides are TGTGCCTGGAGTACACGACAGGTTCGCTCCTACGAGCAGTACTTC. Translated, it gives CAWSTRQVRSYEQYF. The chain recombines TRBV30 with TRBJ2-7; possibly TRBD1 for D (6 bases). The CDR3 is 15 amino acids. Germline CDR1 is GTSNPN and CDR2 is SVGIG (reference sequence). V dropped 2 bases and J dropped 0 bases, with 14 bases sitting between them.

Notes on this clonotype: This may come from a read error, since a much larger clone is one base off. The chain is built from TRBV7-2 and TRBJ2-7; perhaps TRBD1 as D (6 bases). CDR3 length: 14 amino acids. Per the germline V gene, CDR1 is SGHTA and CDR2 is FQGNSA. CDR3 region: CARSYYRATYEQYF. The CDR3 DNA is TGTGCCCGCAGCTACTACAGGGCGACCTACGAGCAGTACTTC.

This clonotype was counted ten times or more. CDR3 in amino acids: CASSETGLSNQPQHF. For the CDR3, the DNA is TGTGCCAGCAGTGAGACAGGCCTGAGCAATCAGCCCCAGCATTTT. The V call is TRBV6-1, the J call TRBJ1-5, with D possibly TRBD1 on 6 matching bases. This CDR3 has 15 amino acids. The germline V gene encodes CDR1 MNHNS and CDR2 SASEGT. The V end lost 3 bases, the J end lost 1 base, and 10 bases lay between the germline ends.

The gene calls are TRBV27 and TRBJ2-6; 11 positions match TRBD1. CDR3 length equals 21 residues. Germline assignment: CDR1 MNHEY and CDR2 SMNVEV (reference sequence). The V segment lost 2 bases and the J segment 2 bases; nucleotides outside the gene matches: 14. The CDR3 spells CASSLAPGQGARSAGANVLTF. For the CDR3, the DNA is TGTGCCAGCAGTTTAGCACCCGGACAGGGGGCAAGGTCGGCTGGGGCCAACGTCCTGACTTTC. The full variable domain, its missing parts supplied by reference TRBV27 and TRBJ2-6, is EAQVTQNPRYLITVTGKKLTVTCSQNMNHEYMSWYRQDPGLGLRQIYYSMNVEVTDKGDVPEGYKVSRKEKRNFPLILESPSPNQTSLYFCASSLAPGQGARSAGANVLTFGAGSRLTVL.

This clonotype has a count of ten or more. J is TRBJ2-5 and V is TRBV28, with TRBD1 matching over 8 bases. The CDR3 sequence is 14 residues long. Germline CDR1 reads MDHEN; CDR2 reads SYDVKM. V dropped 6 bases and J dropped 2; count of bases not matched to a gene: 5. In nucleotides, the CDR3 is TGTGCCAGCAGCCCGAGGACAGGGCAAGAGACCCAGTACTTC. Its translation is CASSPRTGQETQYF.

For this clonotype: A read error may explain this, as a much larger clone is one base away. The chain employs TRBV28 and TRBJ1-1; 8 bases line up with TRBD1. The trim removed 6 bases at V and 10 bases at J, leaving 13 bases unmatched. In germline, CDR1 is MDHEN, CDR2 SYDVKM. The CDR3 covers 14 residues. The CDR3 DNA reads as TGTGCCAGCAGACTCGACAGGGGTTCCCCTGTAGCTTTCTTT. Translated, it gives CASRLDRGSPVAFF.

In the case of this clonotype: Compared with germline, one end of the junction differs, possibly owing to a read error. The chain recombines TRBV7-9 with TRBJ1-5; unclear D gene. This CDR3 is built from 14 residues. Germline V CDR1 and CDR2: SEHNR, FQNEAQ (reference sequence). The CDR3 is CSSSSTPEIQPQHF. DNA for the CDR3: TGTTCCAGCAGCTCTACCCCAGAAATTCAACCCCAGCATTTT.

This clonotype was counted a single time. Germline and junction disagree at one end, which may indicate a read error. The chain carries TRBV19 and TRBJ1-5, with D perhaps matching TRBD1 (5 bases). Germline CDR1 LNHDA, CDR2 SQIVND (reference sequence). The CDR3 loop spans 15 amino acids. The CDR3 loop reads CASSIFGADNQPQRF. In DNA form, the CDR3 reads TGTGCCAGTAGTATCTTCGGGGCAGACAATCAGCCCCAGCGTTTT.

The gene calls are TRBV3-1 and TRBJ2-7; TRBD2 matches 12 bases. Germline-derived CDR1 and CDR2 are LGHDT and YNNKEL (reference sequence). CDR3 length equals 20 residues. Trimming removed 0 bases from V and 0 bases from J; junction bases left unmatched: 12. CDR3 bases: TGTGCCAGCAGCCAAGATCGGTTGGGACTAGCGGGTACGTCCTCCTACGAGCAGTACTTC. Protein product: CASSQDRLGLAGTSSYEQYF.

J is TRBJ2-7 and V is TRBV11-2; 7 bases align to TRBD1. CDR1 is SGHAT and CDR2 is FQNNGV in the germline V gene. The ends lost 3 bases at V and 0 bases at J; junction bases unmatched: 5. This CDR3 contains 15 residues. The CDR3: CASSLERDSSYEQYF. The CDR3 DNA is TGTGCCAGCAGCTTGGAACGGGACAGCTCCTACGAGCAGTACTTC.

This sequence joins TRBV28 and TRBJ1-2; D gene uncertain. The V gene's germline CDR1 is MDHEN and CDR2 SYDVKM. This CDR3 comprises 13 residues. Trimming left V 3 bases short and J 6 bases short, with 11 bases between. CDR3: CASSLDYGDGYTF. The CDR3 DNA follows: TGTGCCAGCAGTTTGGATTATGGTGATGGCTACACCTTC.

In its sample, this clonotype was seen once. CDR3 DNA: TGCGCCAGCAGCTTCAGGAGAGGGGACTACGAGCAGTACTTC. Its translation is CASSFRRGDYEQYF. This chain joins TRBV5-1 and TRBJ2-7; D tentatively fits TRBD1 or TRBD2 (5 bases each). The V end lost 2 bases, the J end lost 3 bases, and 12 bases lay between the germline ends. Germline CDR1 is SGHRS and CDR2 is YFSETQ. The length of the CDR3 is 14 residues.

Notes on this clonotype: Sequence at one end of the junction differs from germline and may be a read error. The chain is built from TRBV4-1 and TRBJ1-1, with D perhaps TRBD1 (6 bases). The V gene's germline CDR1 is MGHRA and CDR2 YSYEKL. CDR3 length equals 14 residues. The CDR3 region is CASSQFTGNTGAFF. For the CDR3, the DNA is TGCGCCAGCAGCCAATTTACAGGGAACACTGGAGCTTTCTTT.

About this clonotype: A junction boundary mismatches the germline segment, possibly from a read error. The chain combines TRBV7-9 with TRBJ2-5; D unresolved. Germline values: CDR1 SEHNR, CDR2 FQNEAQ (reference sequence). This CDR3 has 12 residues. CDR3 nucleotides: TGTGCCAGCAGCTTAGCAGGAGAGAACCAGTACTTC. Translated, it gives CASSLAGENQYF.

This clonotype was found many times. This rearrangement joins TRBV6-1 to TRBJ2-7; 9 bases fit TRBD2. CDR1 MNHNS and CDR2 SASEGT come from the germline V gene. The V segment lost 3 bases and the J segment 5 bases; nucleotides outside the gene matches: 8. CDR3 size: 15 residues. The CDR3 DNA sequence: TGTGCCAGCAGTGAGCGGGGTCTAGCGGGAAACGAGCAGTACTTC. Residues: CASSERGLAGNEQYF.

This chain's CDR3 is CASSLDRESPYNEQFF. The CDR3 bases are TGTGCCAGCAGTTTAGACAGGGAGTCCCCCTACAATGAGCAGTTCTTC. The chain links TRBV28 to TRBJ2-1; 7 nucleotides line up with TRBD1. Germline V gives CDR1 MDHEN, CDR2 SYDVKM. After removal of 2 bases from V and 2 bases from J, the junction contained 6 bases not matched to a gene. There are 16 residues in the CDR3.

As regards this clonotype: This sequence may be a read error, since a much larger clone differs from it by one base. The CDR3 region has the DNA TGTGCCAGCAACCAGGTTGCCGAGCAGTACTTC. Its translation is CASNQVAEQYF. The chain employs TRBV11-2 and TRBJ2-7; no clear D gene. The CDR3 consists of 11 residues. The germline V gene has CDR1 SGHAT and CDR2 FQNNGV. Trimming cost V 7 bases and J 6 bases, with 10 bases left between them.

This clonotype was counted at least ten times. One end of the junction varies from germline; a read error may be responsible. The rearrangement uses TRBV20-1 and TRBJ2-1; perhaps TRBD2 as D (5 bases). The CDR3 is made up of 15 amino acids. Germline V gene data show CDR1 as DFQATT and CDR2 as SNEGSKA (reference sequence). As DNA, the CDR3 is TGCAGTGCTAGAGATCAGGCCCTAAGTGGAGCGGCGCTGATCTTC. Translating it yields CSARDQALSGAALIF.

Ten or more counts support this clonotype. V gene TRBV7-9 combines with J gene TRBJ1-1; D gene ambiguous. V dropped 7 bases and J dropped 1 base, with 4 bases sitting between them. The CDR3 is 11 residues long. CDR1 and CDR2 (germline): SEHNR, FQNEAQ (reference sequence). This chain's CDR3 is CASTGNTEAFF. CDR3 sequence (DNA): TGTGCCAGCACGGGGAACACTGAAGCTTTCTTT.

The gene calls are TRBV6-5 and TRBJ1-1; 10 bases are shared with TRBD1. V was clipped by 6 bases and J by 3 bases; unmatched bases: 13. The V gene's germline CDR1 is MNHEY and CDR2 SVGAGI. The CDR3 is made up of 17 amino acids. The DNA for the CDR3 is TGTGCCAGCAGAGAGATTGGGACAGGGGCTTATTACACTGAAGCTTTCTTT. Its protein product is CASREIGTGAYYTEAFF.

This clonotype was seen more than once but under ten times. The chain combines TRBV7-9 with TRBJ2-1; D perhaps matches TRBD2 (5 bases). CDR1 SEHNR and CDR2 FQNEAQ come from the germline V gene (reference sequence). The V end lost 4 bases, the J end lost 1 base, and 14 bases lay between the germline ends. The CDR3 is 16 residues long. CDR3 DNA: TGTGCCAGCAGCTCCACTAGGACCCCTTCCTACAATGAGCAGTTCTTC. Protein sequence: CASSSTRTPSYNEQFF.

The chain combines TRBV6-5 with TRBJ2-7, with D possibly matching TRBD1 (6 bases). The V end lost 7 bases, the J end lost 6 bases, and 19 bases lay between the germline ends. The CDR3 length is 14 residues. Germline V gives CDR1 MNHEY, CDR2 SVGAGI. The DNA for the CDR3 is TGTGCCAGCACAAAGCCAGGGGCCGGGGCCGAGCAGTACTTC. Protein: CASTKPGAGAEQYF.

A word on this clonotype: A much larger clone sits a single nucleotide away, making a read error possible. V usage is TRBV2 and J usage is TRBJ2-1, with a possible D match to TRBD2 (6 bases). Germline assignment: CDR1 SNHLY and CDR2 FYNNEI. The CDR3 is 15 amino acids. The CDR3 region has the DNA TGTGCCAGCAGACGGGACTCCAGCTCCTACAATGGGCAGTTCTTC. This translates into CASRRDSSSYNGQFF.

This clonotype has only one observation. Here the CDR3 DNA reads TGCGCCAGCAGCCTCCGTCAGGTAGCTGAGAACACTGAAGCTTTCTTT. This codes for CASSLRQVAENTEAFF. V is TRBV4-3 and J is TRBJ1-1; no clear D gene. Trimming pared 4 bases from V and 1 base from J, leaving 16 bases between. The germline CDR1 and CDR2 sequences are LGHNA and YSLEER. The CDR3 spans 16 residues.

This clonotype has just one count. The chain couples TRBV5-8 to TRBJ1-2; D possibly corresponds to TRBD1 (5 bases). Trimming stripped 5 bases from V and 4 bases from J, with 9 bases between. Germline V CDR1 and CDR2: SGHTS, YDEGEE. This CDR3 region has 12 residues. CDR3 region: CASRADSYGYTF. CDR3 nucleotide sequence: TGTGCCAGCAGAGCCGACAGCTATGGCTACACCTTC. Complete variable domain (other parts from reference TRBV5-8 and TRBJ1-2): EAGVTQSPTHLIKTRGQQATLRCSPISGHTSVYWYQQALGLGLQFLLWYDEGEERNRGNFPPRFSGRQFPNYSSELNVNALELEDSALYLCASRADSYGYTFGSGTRLTVV.